Listed here are 24 T cell receptor beta chains from one sample, sequenced in a study of blood T cells in healthy people across ages. Alongside a J-beta primer mix, a sample-barcoded 5' primer served in a second PCR lasting 7 to 11 cycles. From the 5' RACE reads, TCRdb called clonotypes with MiXCR, one entry per CDR3 protein. The repertoire holds about a million distinct CDR3 sequences, with 51% as singletons. The material sequenced was blood. The receptors come from a woman aged 55-69 years in good health.

The V gene is TRBV7-6, the J gene TRBJ2-7; D is perhaps TRBD1 (6 bases). Germline V gene data show CDR1 as SGHVS and CDR2 as FNYEAQ. The CDR3 length is 12 residues. Trimming cost V 5 bases and J 5 bases, with 10 bases left between them. CDR3 coding DNA: TGTGCCAGCAGCCACTACAGGGACGAGCAGTACTTC. It yields the protein CASSHYRDEQYF.

The sample holds a few counts of this clonotype. J is TRBJ2-4 and V is TRBV7-9; D unresolved. Germline values: CDR1 SEHNR, CDR2 FQNEAQ (reference sequence). The CDR3 covers 16 residues. Trimming removed 0 bases from V and 0 bases from J, with 9 bases in between. DNA of the CDR3: TGTGCCAGCAGCTTAGCCGATCTTTTAGCCAAAAACATTCAGTACTTC. It specifies CASSLADLLAKNIQYF.

This chain uses TRBV20-1 with TRBJ1-2, with TRBD1 matching 9 bases. CDR1 and CDR2 (germline): DFQATT, SNEGSKA (reference sequence). V shed 3 bases and J 7 bases; nucleotides not matched to a gene: 6. This CDR3 region has 13 residues. CDR3 residues: CSARLTGGSGYTF. CDR3 DNA: TGCAGTGCTAGGCTAACAGGGGGCAGTGGCTACACCTTC.

This sequence joins TRBV12-3 or TRBV12-4 and TRBJ2-6; no clear D. Trimming took off 4 bases at V and 0 bases at J, with 10 bases between the two ends. This CDR3 comprises 16 residues. CDR3 in amino acids: CASSSLGFSGANVLTF. CDR3 bases: TGTGCCAGCAGTTCCCTCGGTTTCTCTGGGGCCAACGTCCTGACTTTC.

This chain links TRBV27 with TRBJ2-5; D might be TRBD2 (5 bases). CDR3 length: 16 amino acids. Deletions cut 3 bases from V and 0 bases from J, with 14 bases between. Germline CDR1 is MNHEY and CDR2 is SMNVEV (reference sequence). CDR3 nucleotides: TGTGCCAGCAGTTTGCTCGGACCGGGGTACCAAGAGACCCAGTACTTC. The encoded protein is CASSLLGPGYQETQYF.

The rearrangement links TRBV4-1 to TRBJ2-7, with D maybe TRBD1 (6 bases). CDR1 MGHRA and CDR2 YSYEKL come from the germline V gene. The CDR3 is 15 residues long. V lost 4 bases and J 2 bases, leaving 15 bases between the germline ends. The CDR3 reads CASSPHREPPYEQYF. As DNA, the CDR3 is TGCGCCAGCAGCCCACACAGGGAGCCCCCCTACGAGCAGTACTTC.

The CDR3 coding sequence is TGTGCCAGCAGCTTTCCGGCCGGAGTGTCTTTGGCAGATACGCAGTATTTT. It is translated as CASSFPAGVSLADTQYF. The chain joins TRBV5-8 to TRBJ2-3; D is uncertain. This CDR3 is 17 amino acids long. The germline V and J ends were trimmed by 2 bases and 4 bases, with 20 bases remaining between them. CDR1 and CDR2 (germline): SGHTS, YDEGEE.

The gene calls are TRBV15 and TRBJ2-3; D is undetermined. Germline CDR1 is LNHNV and CDR2 is YYDKDF (reference sequence). V lost 0 bases and J 0 bases, leaving 7 bases between the germline ends. The CDR3 spans 15 residues. The CDR3 nucleotides are TGTGCCACCAGCAGAGATATGCGGAGCACAGATACGCAGTATTTT. Encoded protein: CATSRDMRSTDTQYF.

As regards this clonotype: Possible read error: a much larger clone is one base away. V gene TRBV20-1 combines with J gene TRBJ2-3; 8 bases fit TRBD2. In germline, CDR1 is DFQATT, CDR2 SNEGSKA (reference sequence). CDR3 size: 14 residues. CDR3: CSARPSGSRDTRYF. The DNA of the CDR3 is TGCAGTGCTAGACCCAGCGGGAGTAGGGATACGCGGTATTTT.

The V and J genes are TRBV13 and TRBJ2-1; D not resolved. The V and J ends lost 5 bases and 4 bases respectively, with 18 bases between them. CDR1 PRHDT and CDR2 FYEKMQ come from the germline V gene (reference sequence). The CDR3 loop spans 16 amino acids. The DNA of the CDR3 is TGTGCCAGCAGCCCGCCCCCGCAGGACGGGTACAATGAGCAGTTCTTC. Protein product: CASSPPPQDGYNEQFF.

This clonotype was counted a few times. The rearrangement uses TRBV10-2 and TRBJ2-3, with 9 bases aligning to TRBD2. This CDR3 is 14 amino acids long. Germline CDR1 and CDR2: WSHSY and SAAADI. V trimming: 10 bases; J trimming: 2 bases; junction bases outside the gene matches: 7. The CDR3 DNA reads TGCGCCACCCGACTAGCGGCGTACACAGATACGCAGTATTTT. It encodes CATRLAAYTDTQYF.

This clonotype was seen a few times. The V and J genes are TRBV7-2 and TRBJ2-3, with unresolved D. V lost 3 bases and J lost 1, with 8 bases in between. From germline, CDR1 is SGHTA and CDR2 FQGNSA. This CDR3 is built from 14 residues. CDR3 bases: TGTGCCAGCAGCTTCTCGGCGGGCACAGATACGCAGTATTTT. This codes for CASSFSAGTDTQYF. The whole variable domain, filled in from reference TRBV7-2 and TRBJ2-3, reads GAGVSQSPSNKVTEKGKDVELRCDPISGHTALYWYRQSLGQGLEFLIYFQGNSAPDKSGLPSDRFSAERTGGSVSTLTIQRTQQEDSAVYLCASSFSAGTDTQYFGPGTRLTVL.

The gene calls are TRBV6-6 and TRBJ1-2; D not certain. Trimming removed 5 bases from V and 8 bases from J, with 9 bases in between. CDR1 and CDR2 (germline): MNHNY, SVGAGI (reference sequence). The CDR3 extends over 11 amino acids. The CDR3 bases are TGTGCCAGCAGTCCCCGATGGGGCTACACCTTC. As protein: CASSPRWGYTF.

A few counts support this clonotype. The chain recombines TRBV12-3 or TRBV12-4 with TRBJ2-6; 8 bases fit TRBD1. The V segment lost 8 bases and the J segment 4 bases; nucleotides outside the gene matches: 10. This CDR3 spans 16 amino acids. The CDR3 reads CASSRTGLAGANVLTF. The CDR3 region has the DNA TGTGCCAGCTCCAGGACAGGGCTGGCCGGGGCCAACGTCCTGACTTTC.

The chain employs TRBV20-1 and TRBJ2-5; D ambiguous. The J call may be faulty, since TRBJ2-1 better matches the DNA end. The CDR3 contains 14 residues. Per germline, CDR1 DFQATT and CDR2 SNEGSKA (reference sequence). The CDR3 region has the DNA TGCAGTGCTAGCCCAGACATAAACCAAGAGACCCAGTTCTTC. Translating it yields CSASPDINQETQFF.

The chain is built from TRBV5-1 and TRBJ2-3, with TRBD1 matching 7 bases. CDR1 and CDR2 (germline): SGHRS, YFSETQ. Trimming cost V 6 bases and J 3 bases; bases outside gene matches: 10. The CDR3 totals 15 residues. CDR3 sequence reads: CASTPRTGLTDTQYF. The CDR3, as DNA: TGCGCCAGCACACCAAGGACAGGCTTAACAGATACGCAGTATTTT.

The chain links TRBV27 to TRBJ2-7; TRBD2 matches at 11 bases. The V gene end was trimmed by 2 bases and the J gene end by 2 bases; junction bases not matched to a gene: 8. This CDR3 spans 17 amino acids. CDR1 and CDR2 from the germline V gene are MNHEY and SMNVEV (reference sequence). CDR3 nucleotide sequence: TGTGCCAGCAGTTTAAGGGGTAGCGGGAGGGCCCCCTACGAGCAGTACTTC. Translating it yields CASSLRGSGRAPYEQYF.

The V gene is TRBV29-1, the J gene TRBJ1-5; a weak D match, TRBD1 (6 bases). V lost 4 bases, J lost 3 bases, and 10 bases lay in between. Germline V gene data show CDR1 as SQVTM and CDR2 as ANQGSEA. The CDR3 is 13 residues long. The CDR3 spells CSVAEGVNQPQHF. The CDR3 bases are TGCAGCGTTGCGGAGGGGGTCAATCAGCCCCAGCATTTT.

The V gene is TRBV18, the J gene TRBJ2-1; a possible D gene is TRBD2 (5 bases). The CDR3 length is 18 residues. The V and J ends lost 0 bases and 4 bases respectively, with 19 bases between them. Per germline, CDR1 KGHSH and CDR2 LQKENI. CDR3 sequence (DNA): TGTGCCAGCTCACCACCAAGCACAAGAGGGCCAATTTACAATGAGCAGTTCTTC. This sequence encodes CASSPPSTRGPIYNEQFF.

This clonotype was picked up a small number of times. The chain combines TRBV15 with TRBJ1-4; D gene unclear. V lost 6 bases, J lost 8 bases, and 16 bases lay in between. Germline V CDR1 and CDR2: LNHNV, YYDKDF (reference sequence). The CDR3 is 14 amino acids. The CDR3 protein is CATSYGLGREKLFF. The CDR3 coding sequence is TGTGCCACCAGTTACGGCCTGGGCCGGGAAAAACTGTTTTTT.

The V gene is TRBV20-1, the J gene TRBJ2-3; 15 bases agree with TRBD2. Unmatched junction bases numbered 5, after V lost 5 bases and J lost 2 bases. This CDR3 contains 16 residues. CDR1 is DFQATT and CDR2 is SNEGSKA in the germline V gene (reference sequence). This CDR3 reads CSARTSGGVNTDTQYF. The DNA of the CDR3 is TGCAGTGCTCGGACTAGCGGGGGGGTCAACACAGATACGCAGTATTTT.

The chain is built from TRBV19 and TRBJ2-5, with a weak D call TRBD1 (5 bases). The germline V gene encodes CDR1 LNHDA and CDR2 SQIVND (reference sequence). Trimming removed 4 bases at V and 7 bases at J, with 16 bases between. The CDR3 length is 14 residues. CDR3 in DNA: TGTGCCAGTAGTACCCGACAGCGTAGAGCGACCCAGTACTTC. It is translated as CASSTRQRRATQYF.

The CDR3 loop is CSVDQRERGKTQYF. In DNA, the CDR3 is TGCAGCGTTGACCAGCGGGAGCGGGGAAAGACCCAGTACTTC. The chain employs TRBV29-1 and TRBJ2-5; 8 nucleotides line up with TRBD2. The CDR3 has 14 amino acids. Unmatched junction bases numbered 9, after V lost 3 bases and J lost 6 bases. Looked up from germline, CDR1 is SQVTM and CDR2 is ANQGSEA.

This sequence joins TRBV7-9 and TRBJ2-3, with 7 bases fitting TRBD1. Germline V gene sequence: CDR1 SEHNR, CDR2 FQNEAQ (reference sequence). The CDR3 runs to 16 residues. V shed 0 bases, J shed 2 bases, and the junction held 5 bases outside the gene matches. Written as DNA, the CDR3 is TGTGCCAGCAGCTTAGCGGGACAGATTACCACAGATACGCAGTATTTT. Its translation is CASSLAGQITTDTQYF.